The clone carrying this T cell receptor (beta chain) was seen more than once but under ten times. Its matching antigen is unknown. The data stem from a study of T-cell memory formation after mild COVID-19. Notes on the study in general: Shrinking CD4+ clones resided mostly in CM and EM, and CD8+ ones in EMRA. CD4/CD8 balance held among clones contracting day 15 to 85, and later expanders leaned CD4+.

Germline lookup yields CDR1 MDHEN and CDR2 SYDVKM. Germline trimming cut 6 bases from V and 6 bases from J; bases unmatched to any gene: 6. The CDR3 is 15 residues long. MiXCR, applied by TCRdb to the 5' RACE reads, yields one record per CDR3 protein. The sample has 250,000 to 350,000 distinct CDR3 sequences, 15% seen once. The chain couples TRBV28 to TRBJ1-5; 12 nucleotides line up with TRBD1. The sample taken for sequencing was PBMCs or a T cell subset sorted from them (not recorded which). The sequence was obtained from a man aged 18 to 30 who had mild COVID-19 (a few samples of this study predate the infection). Cell type and time point are not known. CDR3 bases: TGTGCCAGCAGACCCCGGGACAGGGGGCGTCAGCCCCAGCATTTT. Translated, it gives CASRPRDRGRQPQHF.